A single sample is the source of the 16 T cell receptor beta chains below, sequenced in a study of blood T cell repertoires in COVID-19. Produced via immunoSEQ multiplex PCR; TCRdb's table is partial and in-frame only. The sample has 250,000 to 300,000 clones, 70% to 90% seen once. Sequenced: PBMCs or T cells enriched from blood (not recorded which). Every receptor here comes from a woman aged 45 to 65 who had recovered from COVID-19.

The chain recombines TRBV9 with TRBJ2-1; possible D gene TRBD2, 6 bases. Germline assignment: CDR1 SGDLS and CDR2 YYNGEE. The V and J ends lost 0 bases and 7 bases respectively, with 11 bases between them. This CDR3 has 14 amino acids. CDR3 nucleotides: TGTGCCAGCAGCGTAGGAGGGGAGGAAAATGAGCAGTTCTTC. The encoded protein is CASSVGGEENEQFF.

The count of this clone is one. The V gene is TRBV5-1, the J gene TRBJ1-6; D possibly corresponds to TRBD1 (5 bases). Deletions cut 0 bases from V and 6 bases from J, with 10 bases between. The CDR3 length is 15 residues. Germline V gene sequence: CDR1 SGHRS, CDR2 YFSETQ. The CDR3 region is CASSLEGAVNSPLHF. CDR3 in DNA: TGCGCCAGCAGCTTGGAAGGGGCGGTTAATTCACCCCTCCACTTT.

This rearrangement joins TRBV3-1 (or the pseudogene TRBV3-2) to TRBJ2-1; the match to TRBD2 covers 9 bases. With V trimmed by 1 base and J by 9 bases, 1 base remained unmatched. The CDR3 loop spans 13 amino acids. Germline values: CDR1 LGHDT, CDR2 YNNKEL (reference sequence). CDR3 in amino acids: CASSQGAGGEQFF. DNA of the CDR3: TGTGCCAGCAGCCAAGGAGCGGGAGGTGAGCAGTTCTTC.

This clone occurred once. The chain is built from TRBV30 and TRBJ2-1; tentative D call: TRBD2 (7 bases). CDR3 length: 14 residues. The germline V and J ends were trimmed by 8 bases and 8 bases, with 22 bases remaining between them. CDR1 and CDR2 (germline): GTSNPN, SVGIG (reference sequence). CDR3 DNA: TGTGCCCGAAAGGGGGGGGACGGTCGGGATGAGCAGTTCTTC. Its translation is CARKGGDGRDEQFF.

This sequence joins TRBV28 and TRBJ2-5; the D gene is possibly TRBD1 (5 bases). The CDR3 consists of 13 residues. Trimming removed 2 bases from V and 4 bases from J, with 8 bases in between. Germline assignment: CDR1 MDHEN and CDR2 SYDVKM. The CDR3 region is CASSLRQGETQYF. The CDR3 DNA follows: TGTGCCAGCAGTTTAAGGCAGGGAGAGACCCAGTACTTC.

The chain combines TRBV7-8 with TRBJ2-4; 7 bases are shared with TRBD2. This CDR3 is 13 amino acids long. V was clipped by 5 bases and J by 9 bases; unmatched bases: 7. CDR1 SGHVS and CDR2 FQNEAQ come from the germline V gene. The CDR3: CASSITSDGIQYF. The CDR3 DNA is TGTGCCAGCAGCATCACTAGCGACGGCATTCAGTACTTC. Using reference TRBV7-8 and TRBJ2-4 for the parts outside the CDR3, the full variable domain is GAGVSQSPRYKVAKRGQDVALRCDPISGHVSLFWYQQALGQGPEFLTYFQNEAQLDKSGLPSDRFFAERPEGSVSTLKIQRTQQEDSAVYLCASSITSDGIQYFGAGTRLSVL.

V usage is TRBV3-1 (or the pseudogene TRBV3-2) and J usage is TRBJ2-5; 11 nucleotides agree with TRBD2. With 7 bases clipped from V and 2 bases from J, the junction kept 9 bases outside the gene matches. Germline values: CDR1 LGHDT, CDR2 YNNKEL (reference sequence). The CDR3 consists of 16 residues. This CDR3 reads CASTPTSGSAQETQYF. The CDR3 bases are TGTGCCAGCACACCCACTAGCGGGAGTGCTCAAGAGACCCAGTACTTC.

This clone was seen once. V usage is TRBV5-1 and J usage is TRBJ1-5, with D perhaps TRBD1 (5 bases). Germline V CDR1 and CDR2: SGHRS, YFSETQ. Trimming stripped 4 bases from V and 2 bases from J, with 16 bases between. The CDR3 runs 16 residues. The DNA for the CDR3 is TGCGCCAGCAGCCCCGATGTGGGGGGGGGCAATCAGCCCCAGCATTTT. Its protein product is CASSPDVGGGNQPQHF.

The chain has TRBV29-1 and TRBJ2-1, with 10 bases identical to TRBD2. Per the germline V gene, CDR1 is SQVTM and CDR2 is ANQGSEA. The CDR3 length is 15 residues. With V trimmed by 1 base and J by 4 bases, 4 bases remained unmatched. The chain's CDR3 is CSVEAQGLAYNEQFF. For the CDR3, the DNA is TGCAGCGTTGAAGCCCAGGGACTAGCGTACAATGAGCAGTTCTTC.

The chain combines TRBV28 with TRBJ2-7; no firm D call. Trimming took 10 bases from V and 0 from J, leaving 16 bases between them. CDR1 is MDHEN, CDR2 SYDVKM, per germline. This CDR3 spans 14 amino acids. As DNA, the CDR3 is TGTGCCACGGGTGGTGAAAAACCCTCCTACGAGCAGTACTTC. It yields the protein CATGGEKPSYEQYF.

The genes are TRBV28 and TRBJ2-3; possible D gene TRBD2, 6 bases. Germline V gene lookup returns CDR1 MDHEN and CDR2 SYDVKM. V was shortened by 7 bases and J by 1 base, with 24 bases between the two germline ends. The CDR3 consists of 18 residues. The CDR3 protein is CASTNQVWVADRTDTQYF. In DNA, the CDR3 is TGTGCCAGCACCAATCAGGTGTGGGTAGCGGACCGCACAGATACGCAGTATTTT.

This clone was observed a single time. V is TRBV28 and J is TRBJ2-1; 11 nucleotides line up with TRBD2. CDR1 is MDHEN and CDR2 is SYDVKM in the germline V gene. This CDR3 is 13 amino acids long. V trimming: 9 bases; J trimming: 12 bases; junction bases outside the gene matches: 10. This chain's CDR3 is CASRLAGFPPQFF. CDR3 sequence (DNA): TGTGCCAGTAGACTAGCGGGATTCCCCCCGCAGTTCTTC.

The CDR3 region has the DNA TGTGCCAGCAGTCCCCCCCTGGGGCCTGGGGCCAACGTCCTGACTTTC. Translation gives CASSPPLGPGANVLTF. The chain joins TRBV11-2 to TRBJ2-6; D may be TRBD1 (5 bases). The V gene lost 6 bases and the J gene lost 2 bases, with 14 bases spanning the gap. The CDR3 consists of 16 residues. Germline CDR1 SGHAT, CDR2 FQNNGV.

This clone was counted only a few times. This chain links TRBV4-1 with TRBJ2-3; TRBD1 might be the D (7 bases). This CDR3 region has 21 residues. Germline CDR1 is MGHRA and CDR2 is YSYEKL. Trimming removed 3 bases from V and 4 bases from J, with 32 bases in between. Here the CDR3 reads CASSQRPPGGGVTGAPDTQYF. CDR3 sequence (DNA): TGCGCCAGCAGCCAGAGGCCCCCCGGAGGGGGCGTCACGGGAGCTCCAGATACGCAGTATTTT.

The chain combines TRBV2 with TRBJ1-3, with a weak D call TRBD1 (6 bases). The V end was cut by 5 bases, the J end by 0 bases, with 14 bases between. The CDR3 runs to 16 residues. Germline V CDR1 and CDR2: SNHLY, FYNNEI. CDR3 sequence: CASSSRQAYSGNTIYF. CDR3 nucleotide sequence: TGTGCCAGCAGTTCTCGACAGGCTTACTCTGGAAACACCATATATTTT.

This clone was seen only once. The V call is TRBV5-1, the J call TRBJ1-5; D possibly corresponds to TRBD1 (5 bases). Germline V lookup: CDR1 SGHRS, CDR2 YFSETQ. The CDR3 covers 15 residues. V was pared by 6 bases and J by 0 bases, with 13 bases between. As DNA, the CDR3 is TGCGCCAGCACCCAGGACGGACATAGCAATCAGCCCCAGCATTTT. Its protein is CASTQDGHSNQPQHF.